The sequence of this T cell receptor (beta chain) was determined in a study of cytomegalovirus exposure and HLA in healthy donors. General study results and limits: The study listed 150 to 200 cytomegalovirus-associated TCR beta chains.

J lost 4 bases, V lost 5 bases, and 5 bases had no gene match. In germline, CDR1 is MNHEY, CDR2 SVGAGI. The CDR3 has 15 residues. PCR amplification relied on 60 Vbeta primers (plus 13 Jbeta primers). Libraries were prepared by immunoSEQ multiplex PCR; TCRdb keeps only in-frame clonotypes and omits some of them. The sample table sets out some 120,000 clones. Worth noting for this clone: Its antigen remains unidentified.

The sequence came from a man aged 18 to 29 in good health and CMV-seronegative. Specimen: PBMCs. This sequence joins TRBV6-5 and TRBJ1-2, with TRBD1 matching 12 bases. The CDR3 loop is CASSGDRGLLYGYTF. CDR3 bases: TGTGCCAGCAGTGGGGACAGGGGGCTCCTCTATGGCTACACCTTC.